This TCR delta chain was sequenced for a study of Vδ1+ human thymocytes. On this clone: What it binds is unknown.

This CDR3 is built from 20 residues. V was shortened by 0 bases and J by 0 bases, with 23 bases between the two germline ends. Looked up from germline, CDR1 is TSWWSYY and CDR2 is QGS. Findings of the study overall: Thymic TRG and TRD repertoires appeared highly polyclonal, with Gaussian CDR3 length distributions. Many TRG clonotypes were shared between donors; TRD repertoires were essentially private.

Sequences come from RNA converted to cDNA by reverse transcription. Multiplex PCR used pooled V-gene forward primers and a constant-region reverse primer to amplify CDR3s. TCRdb re-processed the multiplex PCR reads via CATT. The sample comprises tens of thousands of delta-chain clones, 15% to 20% of which are singletons, and 0.5% rests with the top ten. The TCR comes from a boy under three years old who had congenital heart surgery. The sequenced sample was Vdelta1+ gamma-delta thymocytes from the thymus. The sample's subset: FACS-sorted CD3+ TCRalphabeta- TCRVdelta1+ TCRVdelta2- thymocytes. J is TRDJ1 and V is TRDV1; the D is unclear. CDR3 amino acids: CALGELLRSFTAHDTDKLIF. CDR3 nucleotides: TGTGCTCTTGGGGAACTTCTCCGCTCTTTTACTGCCCACGACACCGATAAACTCATCTTT.